This T cell receptor (beta chain) was retrieved from a study of cytomegalovirus exposure and HLA in healthy donors listed by TCRdb under 2017. About the full investigation: According to an earlier analysis of a few hundred of the donors, 150 million to 200 million T cells yielded over 100 million unique TCR beta sequences and around 280 Gb of sequence data. An early release covering 550 to 650 HLA-typed donors comprised 250 to 350 gigabases of sequencing data and around 85 million unique TCR sequences. Among the approximately 430 genotyped donors, roughly 80% belonged to the genetic ancestry cluster associated with self-reported Caucasian donors. The aim of the study was to test whether cataloging public T cell receptors could identify signatures of past pathogen exposure. The study profiled the T cell repertoires of hundreds of subjects by immunosequencing and related them to cytomegalovirus serostatus. Along with the approximately 700-subject first cohort, a separate validation cohort of over a hundred different subjects was used. To predict cytomegalovirus infection status, the study brought together high-throughput TCR immunosequencing, statistical association of individual TCRs with disease status, and machine learning. To study patterns of TCR occurrence, a later analysis re-analyzed previously published TCR beta repertoires from hundreds of donors and added high-resolution HLA genotyping. The later analysis used no new phenotypic data to find candidate immune exposures, relying instead on TCR beta sequences and their occurrence across donors. An earlier analysis of some 500 of the donors used high-throughput TCR beta sequencing to judge whether each TCR beta V gene segment behaved as functional or pseudogenic. Alongside the repertoire data, information on donor age, sex, ethnicity and CMV serostatus was compiled. Genome-wide SNP genotypes for about 65% of the 666 donors were used in a later genetic analysis, which treated that subset as a discovery cohort. Every repertoire in the discovery cohort had been generated on one and the same sequencing platform. Both class I and class II loci were covered by HLA typing, at four-digit resolution. Typing coverage varied by locus: roughly 620-640 donors for A, B, C, DRB1 and DQB1; more than 500 for DQA1; approximately 610 for DPA1; 450 to 480 for DPB1. Several DR-DQ haplotypes were treated as single units for association and clustering because of strong linkage in the cohort. Among about 390 genotyped donors of the cohort, an average of around 240,000 unique TCR beta nucleotide sequences were sequenced per donor, about a sixth of them non-productive. Broad study findings and their caveats: In a later analysis, HLA-associated TCR beta chains showed more clonal expansion and lower generation probabilities than non-associated chains that were equally common. Across donors, most TCR sequences were observed very rarely, whereas some public TCRs were present in many individuals. In this cohort, only TCR beta chains were sequenced, and detectable features were limited by the absence of alpha or paired-chain data. A later analysis found that most CMV-associated TCR beta chains appeared HLA-restricted, with HLA associations seemingly driven largely by CMV exposure. The classifier was reported to diagnose cytomegalovirus status with high specificity and sensitivity in both the original and validation cohorts. Linkage disequilibrium might explain the correlated functional status among segregating V segments, but an unknown experimental factor could not be ruled out. A cluster of highly shared sequence variants was judged likely to be a technical artifact of the sequencing pipeline. In vitro tests confirmed that three of the cytomegalovirus-associated TCR beta chains recognize cytomegalovirus antigens. According to a later analysis, TCR association rates differed among HLA loci, with DRB1 alleles showing the most associated TCRs and HLA-C alleles showing the fewest. Compared with the approximately 670-donor mean, donors in an Asian-associated ancestry cluster had fewer N-insertions in productive TCRs, according to a later genetic analysis. The presence/absence analyses assumed that sequencing depth was roughly uniform across donors, and that assumption may not be true. Specific HLA alleles were associated with 18,000 or so TCR beta sequences at a false discovery rate of 0.05 in a later analysis. The only immune exposure information available for the cohort was CMV serostatus. According to a later analysis, parvovirus B19, influenza, CMV and Epstein-Barr virus appeared linked to several top co-occurrence clusters. In an earlier analysis of around 600 of the donors, most TCR beta V segments were observed in productive rearrangements about 87% or about 30% of the time, broadly matching IMGT annotations. Some IMGT-functional V segments, including TRBV6-2 and TRBV6-3, could not be told apart with the 87-base-pair reads, so those segments were excluded. A further reported finding was that TCR beta sequences accurately predicted the HLA-A and HLA-B alleles for most subjects in the first cohort. The earlier analysis of 587 of the donors excluded 15 to 20 rarely observed V segments, including chromosome 9 orphons, because counts were too low. V-gene and J-gene trimming of TCR beta chains was associated with a missense DCLRE1C variant in a later genetic analysis, and the association was replicated in an independent cohort. The study gave a list of 150 to 200 TCR beta chains associated with cytomegalovirus. When HLA alleles, especially DR and DQ, strongly co-occurred, TCR associations were difficult to assign to individual alleles. Because some donors lacked HLA typing at each locus, the association tests relied only on the typed subset. The authors suggested that the approach could potentially be generalized to other disease states and immunological phenotypes.

The cohort was made up of about 670 healthy bone marrow donors. At the time of sampling, every cohort member was nominally healthy, though immune exposures that went unrecorded were likely present. The donor was CMV seropositive and belonged to the group of 250 to 350 seropositive cohort members. A peripheral blood sample was provided by each donor, and peripheral blood mononuclear cells were used for TCR beta sequencing. Genomic DNA was extracted from the blood cell samples with the Qiagen DNeasy Blood Extraction Kit. Note on this clone: Its antigen is still unknown. Within one base of it there is no much larger clone, and no base qualities were kept.

V loses 6 bases, J loses 5 bases, and the germline ends lie 16 bases apart. The CDR3 holds 14 amino acids from the cysteine to the phenylalanine. The CDR3 DNA has 42 bases and is translated from base 1. The germline V gene (reference sequence) yields LNHDA for CDR1 and SQIVND for CDR2. Library preparation employed the immunoSEQ multiplex PCR assay. For the multiplex PCR, a mixture combining 60 forward primers for TCR Vbeta segments and 13 reverse primers for TCR Jbeta segments was used. The CDR3 region of rearranged TCR beta genes was amplified from genomic DNA with a multiplex PCR assay. Amplified TCR beta libraries were sequenced as 87-base-pair reads on the Illumina HiSeq System. For the original study's pipeline: A later analysis tallied around 82 million unique TCR beta chains across the 700 or so repertoires, and around 9.9 million of those chains were shared by two or more donors. Raw reads were error-corrected and collapsed into unique sequences with a nearest-neighbor algorithm that merged closely related sequences to remove PCR and sequencing errors. Alignment of CDR3 sequences to IMGT reference sequences was used to assign V, D and J gene segments. For a sequence to be retained, a match of at least six nucleotides to both a V gene segment and a J gene segment was required. A rearrangement was called productive if the CDR3 had no stop codons and remained in frame with V and J, and every other rearrangement was called non-productive. CDR3 was defined by IMGT convention, running from the second conserved V-encoded cysteine to the conserved J-encoded phenylalanine. In an earlier analysis of approximately 590 of the donors, sequences lacking an unambiguous match to a single V gene segment were excluded. In an earlier analysis of 587 of the donors, V segments were called functional above 56.7% productive rearrangements and were called segregating when the between-donor standard deviation exceeded 5%. A statistical classification framework was developed to diagnose cytomegalovirus status using the catalog of TCR beta chain sequences. In a later analysis, V and J genes were assigned by comparing TCR nucleotide sequences against IMGT/GENE-DB human TR gene sequences. The TCRdist pipeline was used in a later analysis to assign CDR3 sequences and most-parsimonious VDJ recombination scenarios. A later analysis defined each TCR beta chain by its CDR3 amino acid sequence plus V-gene family, and excluded reads lacking a unique V-gene family. A later analysis removed several hundred highly shared, low-generation-probability nucleotide sequences to deal with suspected cross-contamination and a sequencing artifact. In a later analysis, a clonal expansion index was calculated for each public chain from normalized within-repertoire ranks of inferred template counts. In a later analysis, generation probabilities were computed using a VDJ recombination model fitted to out-of-frame rearrangements, and the results were checked against IGoR. In a later analysis, hypergeometric tests were used to score TCR-TCR, TCR-HLA and TCR-CMV co-occurrence, with a repertoire-size bias correction applied to TCR pairs. False discovery rates were estimated in a later analysis by permuting HLA or CMV assignments 20 times. In a later analysis, co-occurring TCRs were grouped using DBSCAN, and TCRdist sequence similarity was added for clustering within HLA-allele-positive subsets. Repertoires with fewer than 30,000 or more than 120,000 public chains were left out of co-occurrence clustering, as were five repertoires with anomalous nucleotide sharing. Not all clones reach the TCRdb copy of this immuneACCESS table, which keeps in-frame sequences only. Checked studies attribute under half of the gap to unresolved V genes and leave the rest unexplained. That table furnishes V, J and clone size, whereas the DNA furnished D and trimming. The sample profile shows some 110,000 clones; about three quarters of them were found once. Roughly 6.5% of the sample comes from the top ten.

This sequence was found in a woman aged 45-59 years in good health and CMV-seropositive. The sequencing input was PBMCs. Recombination linked TRBV19 to TRBJ1-2; possibly the D gene is TRBD1, per 5 matching bases. The CDR3 is CASSPGGSSYGYTF. The DNA is as follows: TGTGCCAGTAGCCCCGGGGGGAGTTCTTATGGCTACACCTTC.